The 9 T cell receptor beta chains below were found in one sample sequenced in a study of blood T cell repertoires in COVID-19. Only in-frame clones appear in the TCRdb table, and some are missing; sequencing was by immunoSEQ multiplex PCR. The table shows roughly 32,000 clones, with roughly 91% occurring only once. The sample consisted of peripheral blood. These TCRs come from a man aged 55 to 70 with active COVID-19.

This clone was detected once. The chain joins TRBV3-1 (or the pseudogene TRBV3-2) to TRBJ1-2; 7 bases align to TRBD1. Losses at the gene ends were 4 bases for V and 4 bases for J; bases not matched to a gene: 15. The CDR3 is made up of 17 amino acids. Germline values: CDR1 LGHDT, CDR2 YNNKEL (reference sequence). The CDR3 reads CASSPPPGQEKPYGYTF. DNA of the CDR3: TGTGCCAGCAGCCCACCCCCAGGACAGGAGAAACCCTATGGCTACACCTTC.

The V gene is TRBV4-3, the J gene TRBJ1-3; possible D gene TRBD1, 6 bases. CDR3 length: 16 amino acids. Between the trimmed V and J ends, which lost 0 bases and 5 bases, there was a span of 14 bases. Germline-derived CDR1 and CDR2 are LGHNA and YSLEER. Here the CDR3 DNA reads TGCGCCAGCAGCCAAGATACGGACAGAATACGAAACACCATATATTTT. It encodes CASSQDTDRIRNTIYF.

This chain connects TRBV7-2 to TRBJ2-1; 7 positions agree with TRBD2. The CDR3 spans 14 residues. The germline gives CDR1 SGHTA, CDR2 FQGNSA. With V trimmed by 11 bases and J by 8 bases, 15 bases remained unmatched. The CDR3 sequence: CAAGEGAGSYEQFF. The CDR3 nucleotides are TGTGCCGCGGGGGAAGGGGCGGGATCATATGAGCAGTTCTTC.

The V and J genes are TRBV12-3 or TRBV12-4 and TRBJ2-1; TRBD2 might be the D (6 bases). V lost 3 bases and J 9 bases, leaving 12 bases between the germline ends. The CDR3 has 13 amino acids. CDR3 loop: CASSFGGWGEQFF. CDR3 coding DNA: TGTGCCAGCAGTTTTGGGGGGTGGGGTGAGCAGTTCTTC.

The chain couples TRBV11-2 to TRBJ2-1; 8 bases are shared with TRBD1. In germline, CDR1 is SGHAT, CDR2 FQNNGV. The CDR3 is 19 residues long. V lost 5 bases and J lost 5; bases outside the gene matches: 20. The CDR3 nucleotides are TGTGCCAGCAGCAACCGGACAGGGTGGTCAGAAAAACAGGACAATGAGCAGTTCTTC. Translating gives CASSNRTGWSEKQDNEQFF.

The CDR3 DNA is TGTGCCAGTAGTATCGCCAGGAAGGAGACCCAGTACTTC. This sequence encodes CASSIARKETQYF. This chain uses TRBV19 with TRBJ2-5; the D is unclear. The CDR3 runs to 13 residues. CDR1 LNHDA and CDR2 SQIVND come from the germline V gene (reference sequence). Between the trimmed V and J ends, which lost 3 bases and 5 bases, there was a span of 10 bases.

This clone was detected once. The V gene is TRBV5-6, the J gene TRBJ2-7; TRBD2 might be the D (7 bases). V was shortened by 0 bases and J by 7 bases, with 11 bases between the two germline ends. The CDR3 covers 13 residues. Per germline, CDR1 SGHDT and CDR2 YYEEEE. The CDR3 DNA sequence: TGTGCCAGCAGCTTGGTAGGGGGGGAGGAGCAGTACTTC. Its protein is CASSLVGGEEQYF.

This chain uses TRBV3-1 (or the pseudogene TRBV3-2) with TRBJ2-2, with 10 nucleotides matching TRBD1. The CDR3 spans 15 residues. Trimming removed 3 bases from V and 7 bases from J; junction bases left unmatched: 5. CDR1 LGHDT and CDR2 YNNKEL come from the germline V gene (reference sequence). Here the CDR3 reads CASSQGTGEFGELFF. CDR3 DNA sequence: TGTGCCAGCAGCCAGGGGACAGGGGAATTCGGGGAGCTGTTTTTT.

V usage is TRBV28 and J usage is TRBJ2-6; possibly TRBD1 for D (6 bases). This CDR3 is 15 amino acids long. Germline V gene lookup returns CDR1 MDHEN and CDR2 SYDVKM. V was shortened by 8 bases and J by 0 bases, with 11 bases between the two germline ends. The CDR3, as DNA: TGTGCCAGCCTTGGACAGCCCTCTGGGGCCAACGTCCTGACTTTC. Its protein product is CASLGQPSGANVLTF.